The sequence of this TCR beta chain was determined in a study of blood T cell repertoires in COVID-19. Per the original data handling: Scientists estimated how many nucleated cells there were by amplifying reference gene primers. The table came from immunoSEQ multiplex PCR; TCRdb's copy has only in-frame clones and leaves some out. Clone size and V and J calls were adopted from that table, with D and trimming inferred from the DNA. In the table there are 200,000 to 250,000 clones, roughly nine tenths of which are singletons. Assignments of participants to cohorts depended upon their own reported clinical history. V was pared by 4 bases and J by 0 bases, with 8 bases of the junction left unmatched. Germline V gene data show CDR1 as SGDLS and CDR2 as YYNGEE. The CDR3 runs to 17 residues.

The sample taken for sequencing was PBMCs or T cells enriched from blood (not recorded which). The clonotype comes from a woman aged 18-30 years in a cohort exposed to, infected with or recovered from COVID-19 (not recorded which). The gene calls are TRBV9 and TRBJ2-7, with 12 bases lining up with TRBD1. The CDR3 is CASSPGTGGVFSYEQYF. CDR3 in DNA: TGTGCCAGCAGCCCTGGGACAGGGGGCGTTTTCTCCTACGAGCAGTACTTC.